Listed here are 12 T cell receptor beta chains from one sample, sequenced in a study of chronic HIV infection and antiretroviral therapy. In TCRdb, the 5' RACE reads were re-called with MiXCR into one record per CDR3 protein. Here the sample spans 40,000 to 50,000 distinct CDR3 sequences, about a fifth being singletons. Sequencing used peripheral blood. Receptors were obtained from an adult who had HIV and had not received antiretroviral therapy, or was an uninfected healthy control (not recorded which).

This clonotype was observed a handful of times. The rearrangement joins TRBV5-6 to TRBJ2-6; 8 nucleotides match TRBD1. Trimming removed 5 bases from V and 0 bases from J; junction bases left unmatched: 7. There are 17 residues in the CDR3. Per the germline V gene, CDR1 is SGHDT and CDR2 is YYEEEE. CDR3 DNA sequence: TGTGCCAGCAGAGCCTACGGACAGGGCTCTGGGGCCAACGTCCTGACTTTC. Translating it yields CASRAYGQGSGANVLTF. Full variable domain (outside the CDR3, taken from reference TRBV5-6 and TRBJ2-6): DAGVTQSPTHLIKTRGQQVTLRCSPKSGHDTVSWYQQALGQGPQFIFQYYEEEERQRGNFPDRFSGHQFPNYSSELNVNALLLGDSALYLCASRAYGQGSGANVLTFGAGSRLTVL.

This clonotype was detected a few times. J is TRBJ2-5 and V is TRBV20-1; 7 bases align to TRBD2. This CDR3 has 15 amino acids. From germline, CDR1 is DFQATT and CDR2 SNEGSKA (reference sequence). J lost 9 bases, V lost 6 bases, and 19 bases had no gene match. This CDR3 reads CSAEVAALGRWAQYF. The CDR3 DNA sequence: TGCAGTGCGGAGGTAGCAGCGCTCGGGAGGTGGGCCCAGTACTTC.

V and J are TRBV24-1 and TRBJ2-5; 11 bases line up with TRBD2. The CDR3 loop spans 17 amino acids. Unmatched junction bases numbered 6, after V lost 4 bases and J lost 0 bases. CDR1 is KGHDR, CDR2 SFDVKD, per germline. In nucleotides, the CDR3 is TGTGCCACCAGTGACCGTTCTAGCGGGAGGTACCAAGAGACCCAGTACTTC. This translates into CATSDRSSGRYQETQYF.

This clonotype showed up just a few times. The V gene is TRBV28, the J gene TRBJ2-6, with TRBD2 matching 10 bases. This CDR3 spans 20 amino acids. The ends lost 3 bases at V and 4 bases at J; junction bases unmatched: 15. Looked up from germline, CDR1 is MDHEN and CDR2 is SYDVKM. The CDR3 DNA follows: TGTGCCAGCAGTTTGATATCTGATCTAGCGGGAGTGCGAGGGGCCAACGTCCTGACTTTC. It translates to CASSLISDLAGVRGANVLTF.

There are many counts of this clonotype. The rearrangement uses TRBV2 and TRBJ2-3; 11 bases align to TRBD2. The germline gives CDR1 SNHLY, CDR2 FYNNEI. The CDR3 is 20 residues long. Trimming at V came to 5 bases and at J to 0 bases, leaving 16 bases not matched to a gene. The CDR3 coding sequence is TGTGCCAGCAGTTCTAACCCAGGGACTAGCGGTCCCCGTAGCACAGATACGCAGTATTTT. As protein: CASSSNPGTSGPRSTDTQYF.

The chain recombines TRBV7-3 with TRBJ1-5; 8 bases agree with TRBD1. The CDR3 spans 14 residues. The J segment lost 6 bases and the V segment lost 5 bases, leaving 6 bases of the junction unmatched. The germline CDR1 and CDR2 sequences are SGHTA and FQGTGA. CDR3 nucleotides: TGTGCCAGCAGCCACCAACAGGGGGGTCAGCCCCAGCATTTT. Translating it yields CASSHQQGGQPQHF.

The rearrangement joins TRBV28 to TRBJ1-5, with D unresolved. V was pared by 8 bases and J by 1 base, with 18 bases between. CDR3 size: 16 residues. Germline V gene data show CDR1 as MDHEN and CDR2 as SYDVKM. In DNA form, the CDR3 reads TGTGCCAGCCGCCCTATTGACTCAAACAGCAATCAGCCCCAGCATTTT. Its protein is CASRPIDSNSNQPQHF.

The V gene is TRBV7-3, the J gene TRBJ2-1, with D possibly called TRBD1 or TRBD2 (5 bases each). The V end lost 5 bases, the J end lost 6 bases, and 11 bases lay between the germline ends. The CDR3 has 13 amino acids. In germline, CDR1 is SGHTA, CDR2 FQGTGA. The CDR3 here is CASSPGAVNEQFF. CDR3 bases: TGTGCCAGCAGCCCCGGGGCAGTCAATGAGCAGTTCTTC.

This clonotype showed up just a few times. The CDR3 loop reads CASSVGLAGGYNEQFF. CDR3 DNA: TGTGCCAGCAGCGTAGGCCTAGCGGGAGGGTACAATGAGCAGTTCTTC. The chain employs TRBV9 and TRBJ2-1, with 12 bases matching TRBD2. The CDR3 consists of 16 residues. Unmatched junction bases numbered 2, after V lost 0 bases and J lost 4 bases. Germline V gives CDR1 SGDLS, CDR2 YYNGEE.

The chain joins TRBV3-1 to TRBJ2-3; the match to TRBD1 covers 10 bases. CDR3 size: 17 residues. In germline, CDR1 is LGHDT, CDR2 YNNKEL (reference sequence). J was trimmed by 4 bases and V by 1 base; bases with no gene match: 8. Here the CDR3 reads CASSQVGVGQGSDTQYF. CDR3 DNA sequence: TGTGCCAGCAGCCAAGTTGGAGTGGGACAGGGGTCAGATACGCAGTATTTT.

The gene calls are TRBV29-1 and TRBJ1-2, with 7 nucleotides matching TRBD1. Germline loops: CDR1 SQVTM, CDR2 ANQGSEA. V dropped 6 bases and J dropped 3; count of bases not matched to a gene: 4. The CDR3 has 12 residues. CDR3 loop: CSVAGTDYGYTF. CDR3 DNA sequence: TGCAGCGTCGCTGGGACAGACTATGGCTACACCTTC.

The J gene is TRBJ1-1, the V gene TRBV7-2; 10 positions agree with TRBD1. Looked up from germline, CDR1 is SGHTA and CDR2 is FQGNSA. The length of the CDR3 is 14 residues. After removal of 6 bases from V and 8 bases from J, the junction contained 9 bases not matched to a gene. The CDR3: CASSSGTGVPEAFF. DNA for the CDR3: TGTGCCAGCAGTTCCGGGACAGGGGTCCCCGAAGCTTTCTTT.